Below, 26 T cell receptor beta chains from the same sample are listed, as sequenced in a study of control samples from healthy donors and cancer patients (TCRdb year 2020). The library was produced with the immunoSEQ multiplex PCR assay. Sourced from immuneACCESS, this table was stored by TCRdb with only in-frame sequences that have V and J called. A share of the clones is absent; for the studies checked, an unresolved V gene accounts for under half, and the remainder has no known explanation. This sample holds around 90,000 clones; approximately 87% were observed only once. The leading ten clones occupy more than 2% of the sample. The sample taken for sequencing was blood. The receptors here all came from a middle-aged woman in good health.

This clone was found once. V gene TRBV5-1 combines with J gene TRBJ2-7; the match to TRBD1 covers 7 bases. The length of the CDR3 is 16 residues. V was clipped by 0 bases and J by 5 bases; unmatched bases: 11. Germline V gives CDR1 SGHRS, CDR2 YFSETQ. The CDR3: CASSLGSTGSYDEQYF. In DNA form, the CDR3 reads TGCGCCAGCAGCTTGGGGTCGACAGGGAGTTACGACGAGCAGTACTTC.

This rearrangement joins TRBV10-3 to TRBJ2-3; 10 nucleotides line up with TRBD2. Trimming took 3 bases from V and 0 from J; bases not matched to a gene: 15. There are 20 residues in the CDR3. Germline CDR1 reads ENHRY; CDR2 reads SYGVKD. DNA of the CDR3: TGTGCCATCAGTGACTCGGTCGTAGCGGGGGGACGAGAGAGCACAGATACGCAGTATTTT. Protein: CAISDSVVAGGRESTDTQYF.

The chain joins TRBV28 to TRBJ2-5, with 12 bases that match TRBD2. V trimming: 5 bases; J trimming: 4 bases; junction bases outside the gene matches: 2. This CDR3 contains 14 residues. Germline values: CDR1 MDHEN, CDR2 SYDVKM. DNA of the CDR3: TGTGCCAGCAGTCGACTAGCGGGGGTAGAGACCCAGTACTTC. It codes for CASSRLAGVETQYF.

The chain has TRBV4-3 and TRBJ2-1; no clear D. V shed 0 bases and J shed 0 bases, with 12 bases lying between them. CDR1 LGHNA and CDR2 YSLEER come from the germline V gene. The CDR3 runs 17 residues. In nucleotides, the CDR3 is TGCGCCAGCAGCCAAGAAACACGAGCGAACTCCTACAATGAGCAGTTCTTC. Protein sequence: CASSQETRANSYNEQFF.

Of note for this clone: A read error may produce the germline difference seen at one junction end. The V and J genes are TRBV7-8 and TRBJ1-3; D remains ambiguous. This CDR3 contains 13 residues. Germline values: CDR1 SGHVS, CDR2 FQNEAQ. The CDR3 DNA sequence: TGTGCCAGCAGCCCCGGGTGGGGAAGCACCATATATTTT. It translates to CASSPGWGSTIYF.

CDR3 sequence (DNA): TGTGCCAGCAGAACACGACTAGCGGGGGAATACAATGAGCAGTTCTTC. Translating gives CASRTRLAGEYNEQFF. The chain links TRBV27 to TRBJ2-1; TRBD2 aligns across 12 bases. The CDR3 spans 16 residues. J was trimmed by 4 bases and V by 6 bases; bases with no gene match: 7. The V gene's germline CDR1 is MNHEY and CDR2 SMNVEV (reference sequence).

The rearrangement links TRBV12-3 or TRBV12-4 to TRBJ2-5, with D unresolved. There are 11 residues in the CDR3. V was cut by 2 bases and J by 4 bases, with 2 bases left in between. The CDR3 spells CASSLRETQYF. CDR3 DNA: TGTGCCAGCAGTTTACGAGAGACCCAGTACTTC.

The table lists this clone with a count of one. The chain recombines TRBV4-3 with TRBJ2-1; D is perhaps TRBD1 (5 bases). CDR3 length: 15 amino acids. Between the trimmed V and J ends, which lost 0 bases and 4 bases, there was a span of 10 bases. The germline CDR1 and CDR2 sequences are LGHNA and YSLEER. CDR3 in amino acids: CASSQDLGVYNEQFF. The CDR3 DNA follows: TGCGCCAGCAGCCAAGATTTAGGGGTTTACAATGAGCAGTTCTTC.

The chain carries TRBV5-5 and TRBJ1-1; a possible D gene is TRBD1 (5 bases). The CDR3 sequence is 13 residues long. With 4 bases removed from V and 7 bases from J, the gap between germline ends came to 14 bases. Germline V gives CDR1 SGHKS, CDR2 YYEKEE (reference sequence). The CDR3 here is CASSDGSGVEAFF. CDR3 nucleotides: TGTGCCAGCAGCGACGGATCGGGGGTTGAAGCTTTCTTT.

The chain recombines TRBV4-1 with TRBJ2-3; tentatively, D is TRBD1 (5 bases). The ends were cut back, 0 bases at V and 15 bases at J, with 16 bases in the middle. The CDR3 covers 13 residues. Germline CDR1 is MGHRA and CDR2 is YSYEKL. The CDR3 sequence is CASSQDAGRTLYF. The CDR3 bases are TGCGCCAGCAGCCAAGATGCAGGGCGGACGCTCTATTTT.

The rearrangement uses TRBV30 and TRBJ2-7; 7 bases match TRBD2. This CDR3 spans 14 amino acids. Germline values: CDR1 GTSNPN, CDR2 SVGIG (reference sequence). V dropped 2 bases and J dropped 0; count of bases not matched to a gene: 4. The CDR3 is CAWSPGGSSYEQYF. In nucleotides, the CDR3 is TGTGCCTGGAGTCCGGGGGGAAGCTCCTACGAGCAGTACTTC.

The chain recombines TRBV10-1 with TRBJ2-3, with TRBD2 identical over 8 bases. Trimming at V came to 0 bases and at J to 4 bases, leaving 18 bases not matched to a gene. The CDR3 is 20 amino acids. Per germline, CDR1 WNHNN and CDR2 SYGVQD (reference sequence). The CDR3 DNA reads TGCGCCAGCAGTGAGTCCCTACTAGCGGCGCGTGGGTCATGGTCAGATACGCAGTATTTT. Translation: CASSESLLAARGSWSDTQYF.

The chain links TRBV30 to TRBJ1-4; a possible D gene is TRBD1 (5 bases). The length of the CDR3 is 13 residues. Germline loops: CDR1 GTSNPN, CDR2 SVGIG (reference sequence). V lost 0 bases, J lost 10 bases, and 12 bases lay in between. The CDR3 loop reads CAWSVFGQGKLFF. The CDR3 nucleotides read TGTGCCTGGAGTGTATTCGGGCAGGGAAAACTGTTTTTT. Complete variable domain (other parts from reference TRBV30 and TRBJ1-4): SQTIHQWPATLVQPVGSPLSLECTVEGTSNPNLYWYRQAAGRGLQLLFYSVGIGQISSEVPQNLSASRPQDRQFILSSKKLLLSDSGFYLCAWSVFGQGKLFFGSGTQLSVL.

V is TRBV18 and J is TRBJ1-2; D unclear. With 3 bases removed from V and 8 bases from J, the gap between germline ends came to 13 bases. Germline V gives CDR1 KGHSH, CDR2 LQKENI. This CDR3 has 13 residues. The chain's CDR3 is CASSPDWSGGYTF. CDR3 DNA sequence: TGTGCCAGCTCACCTGACTGGTCGGGGGGCTACACCTTC.

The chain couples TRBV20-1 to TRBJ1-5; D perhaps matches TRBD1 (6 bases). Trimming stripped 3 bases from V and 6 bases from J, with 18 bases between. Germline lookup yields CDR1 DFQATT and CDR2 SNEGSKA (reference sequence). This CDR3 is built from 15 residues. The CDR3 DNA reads TGCAGTGCTAGTAAGGGCCAGGGGAAGGGTCAGCCCCAGCATTTT. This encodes CSASKGQGKGQPQHF.

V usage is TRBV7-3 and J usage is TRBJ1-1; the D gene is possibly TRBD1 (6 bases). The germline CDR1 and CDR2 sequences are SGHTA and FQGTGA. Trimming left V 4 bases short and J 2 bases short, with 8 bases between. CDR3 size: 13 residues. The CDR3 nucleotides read TGTGCCAGCAGCTCGGACAGTAACACTGAAGCTTTCTTT. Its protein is CASSSDSNTEAFF.

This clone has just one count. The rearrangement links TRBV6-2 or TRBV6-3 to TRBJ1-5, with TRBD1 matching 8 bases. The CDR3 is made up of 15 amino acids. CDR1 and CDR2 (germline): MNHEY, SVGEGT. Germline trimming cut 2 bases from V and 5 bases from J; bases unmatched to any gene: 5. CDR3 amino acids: CASSYRDRPYQPQHF. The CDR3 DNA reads TGTGCCAGCAGTTACCGGGACAGGCCCTATCAGCCCCAGCATTTT.

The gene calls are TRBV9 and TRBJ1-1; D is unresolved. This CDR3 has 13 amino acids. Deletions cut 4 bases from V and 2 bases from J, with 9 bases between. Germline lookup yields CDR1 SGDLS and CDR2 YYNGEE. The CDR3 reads CASSLGHNTEAFF. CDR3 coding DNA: TGTGCCAGCAGCTTAGGCCACAACACTGAAGCTTTCTTT.

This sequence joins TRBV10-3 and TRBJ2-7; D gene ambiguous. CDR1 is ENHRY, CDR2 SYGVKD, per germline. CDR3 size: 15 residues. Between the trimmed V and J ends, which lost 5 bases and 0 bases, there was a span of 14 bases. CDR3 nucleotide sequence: TGTGCCATCAGTCCCCGGATGTCCAGCTCCTACGAGCAGTACTTC. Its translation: CAISPRMSSSYEQYF.

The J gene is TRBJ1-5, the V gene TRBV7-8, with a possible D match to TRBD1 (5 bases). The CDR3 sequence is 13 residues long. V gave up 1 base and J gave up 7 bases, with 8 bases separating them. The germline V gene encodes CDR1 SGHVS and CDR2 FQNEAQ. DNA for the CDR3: TGTGCCAGCAGCTTAGAGCACAGGCAGCCCCAGCATTTT. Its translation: CASSLEHRQPQHF. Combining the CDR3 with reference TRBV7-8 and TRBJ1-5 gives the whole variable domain GAGVSQSPRYKVAKRGQDVALRCDPISGHVSLFWYQQALGQGPEFLTYFQNEAQLDKSGLPSDRFFAERPEGSVSTLKIQRTQQEDSAVYLCASSLEHRQPQHFGDGTRLSIL.

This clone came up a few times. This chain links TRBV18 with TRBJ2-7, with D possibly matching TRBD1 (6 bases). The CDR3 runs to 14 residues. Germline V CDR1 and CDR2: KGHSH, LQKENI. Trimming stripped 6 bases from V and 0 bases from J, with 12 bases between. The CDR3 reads CASSHDRHSYEQYF. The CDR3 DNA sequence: TGTGCCAGCTCCCATGACAGGCACTCCTACGAGCAGTACTTC.

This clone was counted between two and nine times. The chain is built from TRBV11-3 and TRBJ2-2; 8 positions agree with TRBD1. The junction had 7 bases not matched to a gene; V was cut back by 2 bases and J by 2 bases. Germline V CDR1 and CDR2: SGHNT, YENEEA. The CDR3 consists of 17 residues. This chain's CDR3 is CASSLQGDRPNTGELFF. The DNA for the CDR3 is TGTGCCAGCAGCTTACAGGGGGACAGGCCCAACACCGGGGAGCTGTTTTTT.

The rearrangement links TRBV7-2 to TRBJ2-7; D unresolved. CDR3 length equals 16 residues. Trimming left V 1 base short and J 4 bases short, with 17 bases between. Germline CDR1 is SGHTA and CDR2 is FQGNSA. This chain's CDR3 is CASSLGVGGVLYEQYF. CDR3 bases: TGTGCCAGCAGCTTAGGGGTCGGTGGGGTGCTTTACGAGCAGTACTTC.

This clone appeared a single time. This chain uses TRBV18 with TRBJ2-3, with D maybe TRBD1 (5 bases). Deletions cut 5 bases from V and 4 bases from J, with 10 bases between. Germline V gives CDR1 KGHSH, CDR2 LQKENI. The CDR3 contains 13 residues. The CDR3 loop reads CASSAGLPDTQYF. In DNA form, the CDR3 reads TGTGCCAGCTCAGCAGGGTTGCCAGATACGCAGTATTTT.

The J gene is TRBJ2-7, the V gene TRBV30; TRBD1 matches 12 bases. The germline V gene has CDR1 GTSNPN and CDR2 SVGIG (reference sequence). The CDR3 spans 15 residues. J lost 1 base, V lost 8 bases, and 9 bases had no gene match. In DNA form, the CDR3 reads TGTGCCATTGAGGGACAGGGGGCGATGTCCTACGAGCAGTACTTC. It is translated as CAIEGQGAMSYEQYF.

The DNA of the CDR3 is TGTGCCAGTCGACGAAAGGGACCAAATCAGCCCCAGCATTTT. Its translation: CASRRKGPNQPQHF. The genes are TRBV19 and TRBJ1-5, with a possible D match to TRBD1 (5 bases). CDR1 is LNHDA, CDR2 SQIVND, per germline (reference sequence). Trimming pared 8 bases from V and 4 bases from J, leaving 15 bases between. The CDR3 runs 14 residues.